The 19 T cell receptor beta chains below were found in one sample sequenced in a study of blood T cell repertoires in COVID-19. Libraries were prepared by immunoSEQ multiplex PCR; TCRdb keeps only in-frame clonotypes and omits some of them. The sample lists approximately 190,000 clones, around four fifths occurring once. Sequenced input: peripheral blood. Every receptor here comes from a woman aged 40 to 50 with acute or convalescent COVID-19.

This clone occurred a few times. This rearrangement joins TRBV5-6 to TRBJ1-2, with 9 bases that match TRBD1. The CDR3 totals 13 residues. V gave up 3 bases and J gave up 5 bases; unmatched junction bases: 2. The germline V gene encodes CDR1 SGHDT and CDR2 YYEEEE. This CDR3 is CASSWDRDYGYTF. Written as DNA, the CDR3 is TGTGCCAGCAGCTGGGACAGGGATTATGGCTACACCTTC.

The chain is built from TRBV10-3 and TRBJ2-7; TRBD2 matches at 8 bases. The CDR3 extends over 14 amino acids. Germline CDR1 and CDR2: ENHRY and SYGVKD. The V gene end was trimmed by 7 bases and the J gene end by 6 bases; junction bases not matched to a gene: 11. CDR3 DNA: TGTGCCATCACGGCCGGGACTAGTGCGTCCGAGCAGTACTTC. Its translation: CAITAGTSASEQYF.

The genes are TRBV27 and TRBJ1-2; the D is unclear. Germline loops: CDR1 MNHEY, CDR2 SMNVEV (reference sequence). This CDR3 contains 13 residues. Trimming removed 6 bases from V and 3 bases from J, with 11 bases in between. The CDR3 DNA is TGTGCCAGCAGCCCGGTGGTTTACTATGGCTACACCTTC. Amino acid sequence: CASSPVVYYGYTF.

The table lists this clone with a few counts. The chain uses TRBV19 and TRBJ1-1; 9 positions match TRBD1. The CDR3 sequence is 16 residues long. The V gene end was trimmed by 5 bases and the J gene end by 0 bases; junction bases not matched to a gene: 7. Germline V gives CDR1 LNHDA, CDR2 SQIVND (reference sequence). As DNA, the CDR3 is TGTGCCAGTAGTCCAACCGGGACAGGGTTGAACACTGAAGCTTTCTTT. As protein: CASSPTGTGLNTEAFF.

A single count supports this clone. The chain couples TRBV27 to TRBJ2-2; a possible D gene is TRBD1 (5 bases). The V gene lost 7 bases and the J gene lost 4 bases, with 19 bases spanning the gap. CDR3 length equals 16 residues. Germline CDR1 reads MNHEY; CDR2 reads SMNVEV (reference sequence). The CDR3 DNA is TGTGCCAGCACCCTGAGACAGACTGGGGCCACCGGGGAGCTGTTTTTT. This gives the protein CASTLRQTGATGELFF.

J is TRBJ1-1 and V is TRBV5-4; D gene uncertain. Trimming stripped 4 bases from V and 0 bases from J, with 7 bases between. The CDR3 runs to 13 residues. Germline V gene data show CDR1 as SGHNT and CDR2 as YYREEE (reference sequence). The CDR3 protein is CASSGTVNTEAFF. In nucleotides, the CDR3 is TGTGCCAGCAGCGGTACAGTGAACACTGAAGCTTTCTTT.

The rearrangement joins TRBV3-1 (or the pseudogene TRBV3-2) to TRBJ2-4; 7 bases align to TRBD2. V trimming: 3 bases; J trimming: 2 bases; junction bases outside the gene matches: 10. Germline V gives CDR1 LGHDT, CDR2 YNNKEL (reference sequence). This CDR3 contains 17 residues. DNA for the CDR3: TGTGCCAGCAGCCAGGGAGTCGGGGGGTCTTCCAAAAACATTCAGTACTTC. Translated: CASSQGVGGSSKNIQYF.

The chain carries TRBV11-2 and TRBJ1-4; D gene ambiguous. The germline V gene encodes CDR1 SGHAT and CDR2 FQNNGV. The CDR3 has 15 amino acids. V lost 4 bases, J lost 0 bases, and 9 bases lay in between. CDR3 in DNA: TGTGCCAGCAGCTCCCTGGGAGCAACTAATGAAAAACTGTTTTTT. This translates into CASSSLGATNEKLFF.

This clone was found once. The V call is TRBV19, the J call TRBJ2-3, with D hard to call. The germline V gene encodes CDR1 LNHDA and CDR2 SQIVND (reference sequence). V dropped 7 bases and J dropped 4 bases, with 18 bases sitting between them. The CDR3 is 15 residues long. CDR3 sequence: CASTPAVLISDTQYF. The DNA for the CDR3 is TGTGCCAGTACGCCGGCGGTCTTGATCTCAGATACGCAGTATTTT.

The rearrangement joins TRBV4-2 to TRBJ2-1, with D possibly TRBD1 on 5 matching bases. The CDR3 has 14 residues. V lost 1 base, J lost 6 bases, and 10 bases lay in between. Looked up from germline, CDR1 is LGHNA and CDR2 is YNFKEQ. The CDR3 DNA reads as TGTGCCAGCAGCCAAGCGACAGATCGCAATGAGCAGTTCTTC. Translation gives CASSQATDRNEQFF.

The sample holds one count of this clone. The CDR3 DNA reads as TGCGCCAGCAGCTTGGGGGGACTTCAAGATACGCAGTATTTT. It codes for CASSLGGLQDTQYF. The chain employs TRBV5-1 and TRBJ2-3, with a tentative D call TRBD2 (6 bases). V shed 0 bases and J shed 5 bases, with 10 bases lying between them. This CDR3 spans 14 amino acids. Looked up from germline, CDR1 is SGHRS and CDR2 is YFSETQ.

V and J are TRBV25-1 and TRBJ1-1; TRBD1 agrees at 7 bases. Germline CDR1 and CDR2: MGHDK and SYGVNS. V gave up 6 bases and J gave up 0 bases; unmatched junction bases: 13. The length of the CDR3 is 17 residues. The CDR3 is CASRGDRVPSLNTEAFF. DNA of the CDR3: TGTGCCAGCAGAGGGGACAGAGTCCCTTCTTTGAACACTGAAGCTTTCTTT. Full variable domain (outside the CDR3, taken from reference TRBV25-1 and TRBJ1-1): EADIYQTPRYLVIGTGKKITLECSQTMGHDKMYWYQQDPGMELHLIHYSYGVNSTEKGDLSSESTVSRIRTEHFPLTLESARPSHTSQYLCASRGDRVPSLNTEAFFGQGTRLTVV.

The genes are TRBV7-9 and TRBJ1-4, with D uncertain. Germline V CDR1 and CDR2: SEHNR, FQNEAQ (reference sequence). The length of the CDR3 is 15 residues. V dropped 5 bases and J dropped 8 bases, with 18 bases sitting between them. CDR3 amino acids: CASSVMEGKEEKLFF. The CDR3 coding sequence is TGTGCCAGCAGCGTTATGGAGGGTAAGGAGGAAAAACTGTTTTTT. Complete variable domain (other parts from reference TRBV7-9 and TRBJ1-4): DTGVSQNPRHKITKRGQNVTFRCDPISEHNRLYWYRQTLGQGPEFLTYFQNEAQLEKSRLLSDRFSAERPKGSFSTLEIQRTEQGDSAMYLCASSVMEGKEEKLFFGSGTQLSVL.

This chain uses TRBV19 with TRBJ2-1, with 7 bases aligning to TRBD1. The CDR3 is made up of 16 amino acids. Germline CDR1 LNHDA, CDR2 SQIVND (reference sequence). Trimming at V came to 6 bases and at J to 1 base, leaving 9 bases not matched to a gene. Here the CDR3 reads CASRKSTGTSYNEQFF. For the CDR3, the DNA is TGTGCCAGTAGGAAATCGACAGGGACATCCTACAATGAGCAGTTCTTC.

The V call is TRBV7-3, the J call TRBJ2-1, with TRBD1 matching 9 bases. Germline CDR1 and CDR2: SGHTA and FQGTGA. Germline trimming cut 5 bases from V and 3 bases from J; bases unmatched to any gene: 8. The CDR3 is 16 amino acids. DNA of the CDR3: TGTGCCAGCAGCGAGGGACAGGGAACCTTCTACAATGAGCAGTTCTTC. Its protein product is CASSEGQGTFYNEQFF.

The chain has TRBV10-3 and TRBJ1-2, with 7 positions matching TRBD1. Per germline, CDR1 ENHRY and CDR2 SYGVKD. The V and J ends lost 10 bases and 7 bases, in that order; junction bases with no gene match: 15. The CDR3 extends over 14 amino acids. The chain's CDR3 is CATLRAEGAGGYTF. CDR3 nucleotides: TGTGCCACCTTAAGGGCTGAGGGGGCCGGTGGCTACACCTTC.

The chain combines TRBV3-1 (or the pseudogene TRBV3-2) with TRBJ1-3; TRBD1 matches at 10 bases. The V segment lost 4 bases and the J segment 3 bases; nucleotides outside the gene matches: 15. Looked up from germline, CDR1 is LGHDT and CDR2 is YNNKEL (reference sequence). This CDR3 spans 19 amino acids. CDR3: CASSRQWSTGTGVGNTIYF. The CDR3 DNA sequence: TGTGCCAGCAGCCGTCAATGGTCAACCGGGACAGGGGTTGGAAACACCATATATTTT.

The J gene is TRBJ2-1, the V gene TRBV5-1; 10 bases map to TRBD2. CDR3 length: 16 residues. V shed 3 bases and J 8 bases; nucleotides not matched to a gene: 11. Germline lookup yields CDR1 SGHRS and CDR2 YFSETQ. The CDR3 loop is CASSSGKAGGPYEQFF. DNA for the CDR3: TGCGCCAGCAGCTCCGGAAAAGCGGGAGGGCCCTATGAGCAGTTCTTC.

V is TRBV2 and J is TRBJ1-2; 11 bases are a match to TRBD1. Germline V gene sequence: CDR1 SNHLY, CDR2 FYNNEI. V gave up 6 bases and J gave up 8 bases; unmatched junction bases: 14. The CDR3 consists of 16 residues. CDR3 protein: CASSRTGGASGYGYTF. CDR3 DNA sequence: TGTGCCAGCAGCCGGACAGGGGGCGCGTCAGGCTACGGCTACACCTTC. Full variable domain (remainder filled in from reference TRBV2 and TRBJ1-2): EPEVTQTPSHQVTQMGQEVILRCVPISNHLYFYWYRQILGQKVEFLVSFYNNEISEKSEIFDDQFSVERPDGSNFTLKIRSTKLEDSAMYFCASSRTGGASGYGYTFGSGTRLTVV.